The entry below describes one T cell receptor beta chain. Its specificity is not known. With V trimmed by 6 bases and J by 3 bases, 4 bases remained unmatched. This CDR3 contains 13 residues. From germline, CDR1 is MNHEY and CDR2 SMNVEV (reference sequence). The data are from a study of cytomegalovirus exposure and HLA in healthy donors. The study, taken as a whole, reports: The study flagged approximately 180 TCR beta chains as cytomegalovirus-associated. Many donors carried some public TCRs, although rarity characterized most TCR sequences.

Clones were sequenced by immunoSEQ multiplex PCR, and TCRdb holds only the in-frame ones, with some missing. Of some 140,000 clones in the sample, about 86% were seen once. The chain combines TRBV27 with TRBJ2-5, with 7 bases lining up with TRBD2. Material for sequencing was PBMCs. This sequence originates from a human donor in good health. The CDR3 coding sequence is TGTGCCAGCAGACTAGCGCGCAAAGAGACCCAGTACTTC. This codes for CASRLARKETQYF.